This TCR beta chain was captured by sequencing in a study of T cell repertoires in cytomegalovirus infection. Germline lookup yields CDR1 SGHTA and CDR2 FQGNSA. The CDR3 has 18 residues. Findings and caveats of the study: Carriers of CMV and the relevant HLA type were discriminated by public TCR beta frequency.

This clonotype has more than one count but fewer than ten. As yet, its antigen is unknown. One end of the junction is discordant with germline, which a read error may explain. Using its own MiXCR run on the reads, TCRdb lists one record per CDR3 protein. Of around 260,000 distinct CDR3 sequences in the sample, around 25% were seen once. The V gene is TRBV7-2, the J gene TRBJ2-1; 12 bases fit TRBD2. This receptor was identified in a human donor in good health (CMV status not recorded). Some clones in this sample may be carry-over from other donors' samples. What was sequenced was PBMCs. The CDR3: CASSLARVGLAGIIEQFF. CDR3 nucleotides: TGTGCCAGCAGCCTAGCCAGGGTAGGACTAGCGGGAATTATTGAGCAGTTCTTC.